These 12 T cell receptor beta chains share one sample of origin, sequenced in a study of blood T cells in healthy people across ages. It was with a sample-barcoded 5' primer and a J-beta primer mix that a second PCR of about 6 to 12 cycles was run. One entry per CDR3 protein results from TCRdb running MiXCR on the 5' RACE reads. This table holds around 1,700,000 distinct CDR3 sequences, approximately 30% found once. The sample taken for sequencing was blood. Source of these receptors: a woman aged 25 to 45 in good health.

This chain joins TRBV28 and TRBJ1-4; no reliable D call. Germline lookup yields CDR1 MDHEN and CDR2 SYDVKM. The CDR3 consists of 12 residues. Trimming cost V 6 bases and J 5 bases, with 7 bases left between them. CDR3 loop: CASRERNEKLFF. Written as DNA, the CDR3 is TGTGCCAGCAGGGAGAGGAATGAAAAACTGTTTTTT.

With regard to this clonotype: A read error may produce the germline difference seen at one junction end. The chain combines TRBV12-3 or TRBV12-4 with TRBJ1-3; 10 bases align to TRBD1. The CDR3 runs to 16 residues. The CDR3 protein is CASSFFGTGAGNTIYF. As DNA, the CDR3 is TGTGCCAGCAGTTTTTTTGGGACAGGGGCTGGAAACACTATATATTTT.

In this sample, this clonotype turned up a few times. The chain couples TRBV19 to TRBJ2-1; 7 bases agree with TRBD2. Germline V gene lookup returns CDR1 LNHDA and CDR2 SQIVND (reference sequence). V lost 5 bases to trimming and J lost 0 bases; unmatched junction nucleotides: 4. This CDR3 spans 15 amino acids. The CDR3 is CASSVAGDSYNEQFF. The CDR3 DNA sequence: TGTGCCAGTAGTGTAGCGGGTGACTCCTACAATGAGCAGTTCTTC.

The chain combines TRBV4-1 with TRBJ2-1; D might be TRBD2 (6 bases). This CDR3 contains 14 residues. Per germline, CDR1 MGHRA and CDR2 YSYEKL. V lost 1 base, J lost 10 bases, and 14 bases lay in between. CDR3 nucleotide sequence: TGCGCCAGCAGCCAAGCCGGGGAGGCAGGGGAGCAGTTCTTC. As protein: CASSQAGEAGEQFF.

V usage is TRBV4-2 and J usage is TRBJ2-1, with 7 bases aligning to TRBD2. J was trimmed by 5 bases and V by 1 base; bases with no gene match: 8. The CDR3 has 16 residues. The germline V gene encodes CDR1 LGHNA and CDR2 YNFKEQ. CDR3 DNA: TGTGCCAGCAGCCAAGGTCTGACTAGCCAGGACAATGAGCAGTTCTTC. This gives the protein CASSQGLTSQDNEQFF.

The chain has TRBV5-5 and TRBJ2-2; TRBD2 might be the D (5 bases). This CDR3 contains 15 residues. V dropped 1 base and J dropped 6 bases, with 13 bases sitting between them. The germline CDR1 and CDR2 sequences are SGHKS and YYEKEE (reference sequence). The DNA of the CDR3 is TGTGCCAGCAGCTTGACGACGGGGATATCCGGGGAGCTGTTTTTT. This gives the protein CASSLTTGISGELFF.

The chain is built from TRBV7-2 and TRBJ1-1; D unresolved. The CDR3 extends over 12 amino acids. V shed 6 bases and J shed 7 bases, with 12 bases lying between them. Germline V CDR1 and CDR2: SGHTA, FQGNSA. CDR3 nucleotide sequence: TGTGCCAGCAGGGCCAGGCGGGGTGAAGCTTTCTTT. As protein: CASRARRGEAFF. Complete variable domain (other parts from reference TRBV7-2 and TRBJ1-1): GAGVSQSPSNKVTEKGKDVELRCDPISGHTALYWYRQSLGQGLEFLIYFQGNSAPDKSGLPSDRFSAERTGGSVSTLTIQRTQQEDSAVYLCASRARRGEAFFGQGTRLTVV.

Note on this clonotype: A far larger clone is only one base removed, so a read error is likely. This chain's CDR3 is CASSVTSGSSYGQYF. CDR3 nucleotides: TGTGCCAGCAGCGTTACTAGCGGGAGCTCGTACGGGCAGTACTTC. The chain joins TRBV9 to TRBJ2-7; 11 positions agree with TRBD2. The CDR3 has 15 amino acids. CDR1 is SGDLS, CDR2 YYNGEE, per germline.

This clonotype was seen at least ten times. This chain uses TRBV5-6 with TRBJ2-7; 7 bases match TRBD1. CDR3 length: 17 amino acids. Per the germline V gene, CDR1 is SGHDT and CDR2 is YYEEEE. With V trimmed by 0 bases and J by 3 bases, 12 bases remained unmatched. The DNA of the CDR3 is TGTGCCAGCAGCTTGGGACAGGGAGCGTCCGCCTTCTACGAGCAGTACTTC. Translated: CASSLGQGASAFYEQYF.

Concerning this clonotype: A read error may produce the germline difference seen at one junction end. The chain recombines TRBV15 with TRBJ2-1, with unresolved D. This CDR3 is built from 14 residues. CDR1 and CDR2 (germline): LNHNV, YYDKDF (reference sequence). The CDR3 loop reads CPTSLENSYNEKFF. CDR3 DNA sequence: TGTCCCACCAGCTTGGAGAACTCCTACAATGAGAAGTTCTTC.

V usage is TRBV9 and J usage is TRBJ2-5; 11 bases fit TRBD2. V gave up 1 base and J gave up 3 bases; unmatched junction bases: 11. The CDR3 has 18 amino acids. Germline assignment: CDR1 SGDLS and CDR2 YYNGEE. Written as DNA, the CDR3 is TGTGCCAGCAGCGTATATGGGGCTAGCGGGGGGATAAAAGAGACCCAGTACTTC. Amino acids: CASSVYGASGGIKETQYF.

This clonotype occurred many times. V and J are TRBV20-1 and TRBJ2-7; D is perhaps TRBD1 (6 bases). Trimming removed 3 bases from V and 0 bases from J, with 12 bases in between. The CDR3 sequence is 14 residues long. Germline assignment: CDR1 DFQATT and CDR2 SNEGSKA (reference sequence). CDR3 sequence reads: CSASPAGVSYEQYF. Here the CDR3 DNA reads TGCAGTGCTAGTCCCGCAGGGGTCTCCTACGAGCAGTACTTC.